These 29 T cell receptor beta chains were sequenced from one sample in a study of human T cells and chemical hapten exposure. The time point is: pre-sensitization, week 0. Treatment: therapeutic diphenylcyclopropenone sensitization with weekly scalp DPC. TCRdb recomputed calls from the RACE reads with MiXCR, one row per CDR3 protein. The sample contains roughly 110,000 distinct CDR3 sequences, around 10% of which appear only once. The specimen comprised whole blood, sampled in connection with sensitization to the hapten diphenylcyclopropenone (DPC). The source of these receptors is a woman aged 45-59 years with alopecia areata. Some clones in this sample may be carry-over from other donors' samples.

This clonotype was detected only a few times. V gene TRBV11-3 combines with J gene TRBJ2-2, with D perhaps matching TRBD1 (5 bases). Per germline, CDR1 SGHNT and CDR2 YENEEA. With 5 bases removed from V and 3 bases from J, the gap between germline ends came to 10 bases. The CDR3 runs 14 residues. The CDR3 DNA is TGTGCCAGCAGCCGAGGACATGACACCGGGGAGCTGTTTTTT. This sequence encodes CASSRGHDTGELFF.

The V call is TRBV20-1, the J call TRBJ2-7; D call uncertain. The ends were cut back, 3 bases at V and 2 bases at J, with 11 bases in the middle. CDR1 and CDR2 from the germline V gene are DFQATT and SNEGSKA (reference sequence). The CDR3 consists of 13 residues. The CDR3 is CSARYTPTYEQYF. The CDR3 coding sequence is TGCAGTGCTAGGTACACTCCAACCTACGAGCAGTACTTC.

This clonotype was seen a handful of times. The chain carries TRBV6-6 and TRBJ2-7, with 7 bases matching TRBD1. CDR3 length equals 14 residues. Germline CDR1 is MNHNY and CDR2 is SVGAGI (reference sequence). The ends lost 6 bases at V and 5 bases at J; junction bases unmatched: 10. The CDR3 region is CASRIQGKGDEQYF. DNA of the CDR3: TGTGCCAGCAGGATACAGGGGAAGGGGGACGAGCAGTACTTC.

This clonotype was seen a few times. The chain couples TRBV4-1 to TRBJ1-6; D perhaps matches TRBD1 (5 bases). The CDR3 is 17 residues long. Per germline, CDR1 MGHRA and CDR2 YSYEKL. Trimming removed 0 bases from V and 7 bases from J, with 16 bases in between. CDR3 sequence (DNA): TGCGCCAGCAGCCAAGAAAATCTTGCGGGGGGGAATTCACCCCTCCACTTT. It yields the protein CASSQENLAGGNSPLHF.

This clonotype appeared many times. The V call is TRBV9, the J call TRBJ2-3, with 10 bases identical to TRBD2. Germline V gene data show CDR1 as SGDLS and CDR2 as YYNGEE. The ends lost 0 bases at V and 5 bases at J; junction bases unmatched: 9. The CDR3 has 17 residues. CDR3 coding DNA: TGTGCCAGCAGCGTAGGGTTAGCGGGAGGTTGGAGAGATACGCAGTATTTT. It is translated as CASSVGLAGGWRDTQYF.

V is TRBV3-1 and J is TRBJ2-7; D remains unclear. With 4 bases removed from V and 0 bases from J, the gap between germline ends came to 7 bases. The CDR3 has 13 amino acids. Germline V gene lookup returns CDR1 LGHDT and CDR2 YNNKEL (reference sequence). The CDR3 sequence: CASSRQLSYEQYF. In DNA, the CDR3 is TGTGCCAGCAGCCGCCAGCTCTCCTACGAGCAGTACTTC.

This rearrangement joins TRBV12-3 or TRBV12-4 to TRBJ2-7; no reliable D call. Between the trimmed V and J ends, which lost 2 bases and 9 bases, there was a span of 11 bases. The CDR3 extends over 12 amino acids. The CDR3 spells CASSLKTSPQYF. The CDR3 coding sequence is TGTGCCAGCAGTTTAAAGACATCGCCGCAGTACTTC.

Worth noting for this clonotype: One junction end disagrees with the germline gene, perhaps due to a read error. J is TRBJ1-2 and V is TRBV28; perhaps TRBD1 as D (5 bases). CDR3 length: 12 amino acids. Germline lookup yields CDR1 MDHEN and CDR2 SYDVKM. The CDR3 spells CASSLDPGLPNF. CDR3 sequence (DNA): TGTGCCAGCAGTCTCGATCCGGGACTCCCAAACTTC.

This rearrangement joins TRBV18 to TRBJ2-5; D may be TRBD2 (6 bases). Germline lookup yields CDR1 KGHSH and CDR2 LQKENI. V lost 3 bases and J lost 5, with 19 bases in between. The CDR3 has 16 residues. The CDR3 loop is CASSPPAHSGEETQYF. CDR3 nucleotides: TGTGCCAGCTCACCCCCCGCCCATTCGGGGGAGGAGACCCAGTACTTC. Filled out from reference TRBV18 and TRBJ2-5, the complete variable domain reads NAGVMQNPRHLVRRRGQEARLRCSPMKGHSHVYWYRQLPEEGLKFMVYLQKENIIDESGMPKERFSAEFPKEGPSILRIQQVVRGDSAAYFCASSPPAHSGEETQYFGPGTRLLVL.

At least ten counts were recorded for this clonotype. The chain is built from TRBV12-3 or TRBV12-4 and TRBJ1-2; D remains ambiguous. V was pared by 3 bases and J by 8 bases, with 19 bases between. The CDR3 runs to 15 residues. CDR3 coding DNA: TGTGCCAGCAGTTTTAATGGGCAGGCGGGAGCCGGCTACACCTTC. Its translation: CASSFNGQAGAGYTF.

V is TRBV7-2 and J is TRBJ2-5, with D possibly being TRBD1 (5 bases). V lost 5 bases and J 5 bases, leaving 6 bases between the germline ends. This CDR3 is 11 amino acids long. From germline, CDR1 is SGHTA and CDR2 FQGNSA. This chain's CDR3 is CASSNRETQYF. The CDR3, as DNA: TGTGCCAGCAGCAACAGGGAGACCCAGTACTTC.

This clonotype was seen more than once but under ten times. The rearrangement links TRBV12-3 or TRBV12-4 to TRBJ1-6; D not certain. V shed 3 bases and J shed 10 bases, with 7 bases lying between them. The CDR3 length is 12 residues. The CDR3: CASSLGGSPLHF. CDR3 sequence (DNA): TGTGCCAGCAGTTTGGGAGGGTCACCCCTCCACTTT.

This clonotype was observed a handful of times. Written as DNA, the CDR3 is TGTGCCAGCTCACCACAGGGAGAGAATGAGCAGTTCTTC. Encoded protein: CASSPQGENEQFF. V gene TRBV18 combines with J gene TRBJ2-1; tentative D call: TRBD2 (5 bases). Trimming cost V 1 base and J 7 bases, with 8 bases left between them. Germline V gives CDR1 KGHSH, CDR2 LQKENI. This CDR3 is 13 amino acids long.

There are many counts of this clonotype. The gene calls are TRBV6-2 or TRBV6-3 and TRBJ1-4; D is uncertain. Germline CDR1 MNHEY, CDR2 SVGEGT. V was cut by 8 bases and J by 8 bases, with 15 bases left in between. The CDR3 is 13 residues long. CDR3 nucleotide sequence: TGTGCCAGCCTCGACGGAACCAGGGAAAAACTGTTTTTT. Its translation: CASLDGTREKLFF.

Many counts were recorded for this clonotype. J is TRBJ2-5 and V is TRBV20-1; D uncertain. Germline V gene lookup returns CDR1 DFQATT and CDR2 SNEGSKA (reference sequence). The CDR3 totals 10 residues. Trimming removed 3 bases at V and 4 bases at J, with 3 bases between. The CDR3 loop is CSARSETQYF. Written as DNA, the CDR3 is TGCAGTGCTAGGTCAGAGACCCAGTACTTC.

V and J are TRBV20-1 and TRBJ1-1; TRBD1 is a possible D gene (5 bases). The V gene lost 3 bases and the J gene lost 4 bases, with 18 bases spanning the gap. Germline V gene lookup returns CDR1 DFQATT and CDR2 SNEGSKA (reference sequence). The CDR3 covers 15 residues. The CDR3 reads CSARNNRHRGTEAFF. The CDR3 DNA is TGCAGTGCTAGGAACAACAGGCATCGGGGCACTGAAGCTTTCTTT.

The chain uses TRBV25-1 and TRBJ1-1; D not certain. Germline assignment: CDR1 MGHDK and CDR2 SYGVNS. V dropped 3 bases and J dropped 1 base, with 18 bases sitting between them. This CDR3 comprises 17 residues. CDR3 sequence: CASSDRATRVPNTEAFF. CDR3 DNA sequence: TGTGCCAGCAGTGACAGAGCAACAAGAGTACCGAACACTGAAGCTTTCTTT.

This clonotype was seen only a few times. The chain employs TRBV28 and TRBJ2-3; D not resolved. This CDR3 region has 14 residues. The V end was cut by 7 bases, the J end by 2 bases, with 13 bases between. Germline CDR1 MDHEN, CDR2 SYDVKM. CDR3 nucleotides: TGTGCCAGCATGATGCGGAGTTTCACAGATACGCAGTATTTT. Its translation: CASMMRSFTDTQYF.

The rearrangement joins TRBV20-1 to TRBJ2-2, with D tentatively TRBD1 (6 bases). Germline V gene data show CDR1 as DFQATT and CDR2 as SNEGSKA (reference sequence). This CDR3 spans 13 amino acids. V was cut by 5 bases and J by 6 bases, with 13 bases left in between. The CDR3 loop is CSAPKQGSGELFF. CDR3 bases: TGCAGTGCTCCTAAACAGGGATCCGGGGAGCTGTTTTTT.

The chain joins TRBV29-1 to TRBJ1-1, with D uncertain. Trimming took off 7 bases at V and 2 bases at J, with 11 bases between the two ends. The CDR3 extends over 12 amino acids. In germline, CDR1 is SQVTM, CDR2 ANQGSEA. This CDR3 reads CSALWGNTEAFF. CDR3 bases: TGCAGCGCCCTGTGGGGTAACACTGAAGCTTTCTTT.

This clonotype was seen ten or more times. J is TRBJ2-4 and V is TRBV23-1; D could derive from TRBD1 or TRBD2 (5 bases each). TRBV23-1 is placed among ORFs of uncertain function. V dropped 3 bases and J dropped 3 bases, with 18 bases sitting between them. CDR3 length equals 17 residues. In nucleotides, the CDR3 is TGCGCCAGCAGTCACTCCCCCCCGGGACGTTACAAAAACATTCAGTACTTC. It codes for CASSHSPPGRYKNIQYF.

The genes are TRBV6-2 or TRBV6-3 and TRBJ1-1, with D unresolved. Germline assignment: CDR1 MNHEY and CDR2 SVGEGT. With 7 bases removed from V and 2 bases from J, the gap between germline ends came to 14 bases. The CDR3 runs 14 residues. The CDR3 protein is CASMGNNLNTEAFF. The CDR3 region has the DNA TGTGCCAGCATGGGGAATAACCTAAACACTGAAGCTTTCTTT.

The sample holds many counts of this clonotype. The rearrangement joins TRBV6-2 or TRBV6-3 to TRBJ1-1, with a possible D match to TRBD1 (6 bases). V was trimmed by 6 bases and J by 8 bases, leaving 22 bases between them. Looked up from germline, CDR1 is MNHEY and CDR2 is SVGEGT. CDR3 length: 15 residues. The CDR3 region is CASSPVQGWMREAFF. The CDR3 DNA follows: TGTGCCAGCAGCCCCGTACAGGGCTGGATGCGGGAAGCTTTCTTT.

V is TRBV18 and J is TRBJ2-3, with D hard to call. The CDR3 extends over 14 amino acids. V was cut by 3 bases and J by 2 bases, with 9 bases left in between. The germline gives CDR1 KGHSH, CDR2 LQKENI. The CDR3 sequence is CASSPPWNTDTQYF. The CDR3 DNA follows: TGTGCCAGCTCACCCCCATGGAACACAGATACGCAGTATTTT.

This clonotype was counted ten times or more. The chain employs TRBV28 and TRBJ1-1; D is unresolved. CDR1 is MDHEN, CDR2 SYDVKM, per germline. V was clipped by 2 bases and J by 6 bases, with 10 bases between them. CDR3 length: 13 residues. The CDR3 coding sequence is TGTGCCAGCAGTTTAGGAGGGTACCCTGAAGCTTTCTTT. Its translation: CASSLGGYPEAFF.

There are a few counts of this clonotype. This rearrangement joins TRBV19 to TRBJ2-5, with TRBD1 as a possible D gene (6 bases). Germline CDR1 is LNHDA and CDR2 is SQIVND (reference sequence). This CDR3 is 13 amino acids long. V was pared by 8 bases and J by 5 bases, with 15 bases between. The chain's CDR3 is CASGGPWSETQYF. The DNA for the CDR3 is TGTGCCAGTGGGGGCCCGTGGAGTGAGACCCAGTACTTC.

CDR3 in amino acids: CSALQPGVFNEQYF. The CDR3 bases are TGCAGTGCCCTTCAGCCCGGGGTTTTCAACGAGCAGTACTTC. The rearrangement uses TRBV20-1 and TRBJ2-7, with a weak D call TRBD2 (5 bases). CDR1 and CDR2 from the germline V gene are DFQATT and SNEGSKA (reference sequence). V lost 6 bases to trimming and J lost 5 bases, with 20 bases between them. CDR3 size: 14 residues.

This clonotype was counted at least ten times. This chain connects TRBV18 to TRBJ1-2; the match to TRBD1 covers 12 bases. In germline, CDR1 is KGHSH, CDR2 LQKENI. Trimming at V came to 3 bases and at J to 0 bases, leaving 17 bases not matched to a gene. The CDR3 has 21 residues. CDR3 in amino acids: CASSPFGTGGRSYKSNYGYTF. The CDR3 region has the DNA TGTGCCAGCTCACCTTTTGGGACAGGGGGCCGGAGTTATAAGTCTAACTATGGCTACACCTTC.

The CDR3 sequence is CSAIGGTVLPPEAFF. The CDR3 DNA reads TGCAGTGCTATTGGAGGGACTGTCCTCCCTCCTGAAGCTTTCTTT. The chain employs TRBV20-1 and TRBJ1-1; D perhaps matches TRBD1 (5 bases). The CDR3 spans 15 residues. The V end lost 4 bases, the J end lost 6 bases, and 21 bases lay between the germline ends. In germline, CDR1 is DFQATT, CDR2 SNEGSKA (reference sequence).